This T cell receptor (beta chain) was observed in a study of blood T cell repertoires in COVID-19. As for the study in general: The United States, Italy and Spain provided the acute and convalescent COVID-19 samples. Nucleic acid was either cDNA or gDNA, and it came from T cells, B-cell-depleted T cells, or PBMCs.

Original handling: Reference gene primers were amplified, and this amplification served to estimate nucleated cell counts. Sequencing used immunoSEQ multiplex PCR; TCRdb keeps in-frame clones, though not all of them. The DNA was the basis for D and trimming; V, J and clone size are from that table. The sample records approximately 150,000 clones, around 82% being singletons. This clone was observed a single time. The TCR sequence derives from a man between 60 and 75 years old with acute or convalescent COVID-19. What was sequenced was peripheral blood.

The CDR3 sequence is CASSFSSTDTQYF. The CDR3 nucleotides read TGTGCCAGCAGTTTCAGTAGCACAGATACGCAGTATTTT. The chain is built from TRBV12-3 or TRBV12-4 and TRBJ2-3; D unresolved. Trimming removed 3 bases from V and 0 bases from J, with 4 bases in between. The CDR3 length is 13 residues.